A selection of T cell receptor beta chains follows, all from one sample in a study of blood T cell repertoires in COVID-19. Using immunoSEQ multiplex PCR, the repertoire was profiled, and TCRdb retains in-frame clones only, with some absent. The sample holds 140,000 to 150,000 clones, more than 75% seen once. Material for sequencing was peripheral blood. Receptors originate from a man aged 55 to 70 with acute or convalescent COVID-19. CDR3s include the opening cysteine and the closing phenylalanine or tryptophan. A D gene is named only where the DNA matches it firmly. The listing skips clone size in some rows; elsewhere it reads once, few, many or a size class.

V	size	J	D	CDR3	DNA
TRBV2	NA	TRBJ1-6	TRBD1	CASSGTGVRSPLHF	TGTGCCAGCAGTGGGACAGGGGTAAGGTCACCCCTCCACTTT
TRBV20-1	NA	TRBJ1-1	NA	CSATRAEAFF	TGCAGTGCTACCCGTGCTGAAGCTTTCTTT
TRBV5-1	NA	TRBJ2-3	TRBD2	CASSSGTSSDTQYF	TGCGCCAGCAGCTCTGGGACTAGCTCAGATACGCAGTATTTT
TRBV19	NA	TRBJ2-7	NA	CASSKRTLSEQYF	TGTGCCAGTAGTAAGAGGACTCTTTCCGAGCAGTACTTC
TRBV9	once	TRBJ2-2	TRBD1	CASSVSGTGVGAGELFF	TGTGCCAGCAGCGTCTCCGGGACAGGGGTTGGAGCCGGGGAGCTGTTTTTT
TRBV5-5	few	TRBJ1-1	NA	CASSFLGSRGNTEAFF	TGTGCCAGCAGCTTTCTTGGTTCTCGAGGGAACACTGAAGCTTTCTTT
TRBV5-1	NA	TRBJ2-1	TRBD1	CASSSGQGSYNEQFF	TGCGCCAGCAGCTCGGGACAGGGATCCTACAATGAGCAGTTCTTC
TRBV10-2	NA	TRBJ2-2	TRBD2	CASSPTGGLTGELFF	TGCGCCAGCAGCCCGACGGGAGGGCTCACCGGGGAGCTGTTTTTT
TRBV5-4	once	TRBJ2-1	NA	CASSPIDSNEQFF	TGTGCCAGCAGCCCTATCGACAGTAATGAGCAGTTCTTC
TRBV19	NA	TRBJ2-2	TRBD2	CASRRTSDNTGELFF	TGTGCCAGTAGGAGGACTAGCGATAACACCGGGGAGCTGTTTTTT
TRBV28	few	TRBJ2-4	TRBD2	CASSSGLAENIQYF	TGTGCCAGCAGTTCAGGACTAGCGGAAAACATTCAGTACTTC
TRBV6-5	many	TRBJ1-1	TRBD1	CASRRGLGTEAFF	TGTGCCAGCAGGAGGGGGCTTGGGACTGAAGCTTTCTTT
TRBV5-6	few	TRBJ1-4	TRBD1	CASSLLQGANLASNEKLFF	TGTGCCAGCAGCTTGCTTCAGGGGGCTAATCTTGCAAGTAATGAAAAACTGTTTTTT
TRBV5-1	NA	TRBJ1-2	TRBD1	CASSLDRGNYGYTF	TGCGCCAGCAGTTTGGACAGGGGCAACTATGGCTACACCTTC
TRBV7-9	few	TRBJ2-6	NA	CAILEETGANVLTF	TGTGCCATCCTGGAGGAGACTGGGGCCAACGTCCTGACTTTC
TRBV10-3	many	TRBJ2-5	NA	CAISGTLQETQYF	TGTGCCATCAGTGGGACATTACAAGAGACCCAGTACTTC
TRBV14	NA	TRBJ2-5	NA	CASSQERKTQYF	TGTGCCAGCAGCCAAGAGAGGAAGACCCAGTACTTC
TRBV4-2	NA	TRBJ1-3	NA	CASSQDRFSGNTIYF	TGTGCCAGCAGCCAAGACCGTTTTTCTGGAAACACCATATATTTT
TRBV3-1/TRBV3-2	NA	TRBJ2-3	TRBD1	CASSRGQGARTDTQYF	TGTGCCAGCAGCCGGGGACAGGGGGCGAGAACAGATACGCAGTATTTT
TRBV28	NA	TRBJ2-7	TRBD2	CASSLSHSGTVPYEQYF	TGTGCCAGCAGTTTATCACATAGCGGGACTGTGCCCTACGAGCAGTACTTC
TRBV27	NA	TRBJ2-2	TRBD2	CASSSSGTRSTGELFF	TGTGCCAGCAGTTCGTCCGGGACTAGAAGCACCGGGGAGCTGTTTTTT
TRBV3-1/TRBV3-2	NA	TRBJ1-2	NA	CASSQTGIYGYTF	TGTGCCAGCAGCCAAACAGGGATATATGGCTACACCTTC
TRBV2	NA	TRBJ1-1	NA	CASSVQGTNTEAFF	TGTGCCAGCAGTGTCCAGGGAACGAACACTGAAGCTTTCTTT
TRBV5-1	once	TRBJ1-4	NA	CASSPRGSPGEKLFF	TGCGCCAGCAGCCCCAGGGGTTCTCCTGGTGAAAAACTGTTTTTT
TRBV6-5	NA	TRBJ1-5	TRBD1	CASSYEGARPQHF	TGTGCCAGCAGTTACGAGGGGGCGAGGCCCCAGCATTTT
TRBV11-2	NA	TRBJ2-3	TRBD2	CASSPWTSGAGLDTQYF	TGTGCCAGCAGCCCGTGGACTAGCGGGGCCGGATTAGATACGCAGTATTTT
TRBV20-1	NA	TRBJ2-5	NA	CSARYLETQYF	TGCAGTGCTAGGTACTTAGAGACCCAGTACTTC
TRBV28	NA	TRBJ1-2	TRBD1	CASSLSGGMSGYTF	TGTGCCAGCAGTTTATCAGGGGGGATGAGTGGCTACACCTTC
TRBV27	NA	TRBJ2-5	NA	CASRGMASAETQYF	TGTGCCAGCAGGGGGATGGCTAGCGCTGAGACCCAGTACTTC
TRBV6-5	once	TRBJ2-3	NA	CASKGGGLPDTQYF	TGTGCCAGCAAGGGAGGGGGACTCCCAGATACGCAGTATTTT
TRBV5-1	NA	TRBJ1-4	NA	CASSLGPPQATNEKLFF	TGCGCCAGCAGCTTGGGACCCCCCCAGGCAACTAATGAAAAACTGTTTTTT
TRBV28	NA	TRBJ2-6	NA	CASTTGANVLTF	TGTGCCAGCACCACTGGGGCCAACGTCCTGACTTTC
TRBV7-9	once	TRBJ2-1	TRBD2	CASSLTREALQFF	TGTGCCAGCAGCTTAACGCGGGAGGCCCTCCAGTTCTTC
TRBV28	NA	TRBJ1-2	TRBD1	CASSSPWTGRNGYTF	TGTGCCAGCAGTTCCCCCTGGACAGGGAGAAATGGCTACACCTTC
TRBV7-9	NA	TRBJ2-7	TRBD1	CASSPGQGVYEQYF	TGTGCCAGCAGCCCTGGACAGGGGGTTTACGAGCAGTACTTC
TRBV18	NA	TRBJ2-1	NA	CASSAQASRDNEQFF	TGTGCCAGCTCCGCCCAAGCGAGTCGGGACAATGAGCAGTTCTTC
TRBV27	NA	TRBJ2-3	TRBD1	CASSCGGLYRGRADTQYF	TGTGCCAGCAGCTGTGGGGGACTTTACAGGGGGCGGGCGGATACGCAGTATTTT
TRBV7-7	few	TRBJ2-1	NA	CASSIAYTGVYNEQFF	TGTGCTAGCAGCATCGCCTATACCGGGGTCTACAATGAGCAGTTCTTC
TRBV2	NA	TRBJ2-3	NA	CASSDIGHGTDTQYF	TGTGCCAGCAGTGATATCGGACATGGGACAGATACGCAGTATTTT
TRBV18	NA	TRBJ1-1	NA	CASSAGSNTEAFF	TGTGCCAGTTCAGCGGGCAGCAACACTGAAGCTTTCTTT
TRBV5-1	NA	TRBJ2-5	NA	CASSLDGGLPGETQYF	TGCGCCAGCAGCTTGGATGGGGGACTCCCGGGGGAGACCCAGTACTTC